The rows below give T cell receptor beta chains drawn from one sample of a study of spatial heterogeneity in lung cancer. TCRdb ran MiXCR on the 5' RACE reads and lists one entry per CDR3 protein. This table holds about 36,000 distinct CDR3 sequences, 5.2% found once. The input for sequencing was PBMCs, taken at surgery. Receptors were obtained from a female donor with early-stage non-small cell lung cancer. The CDR3 runs from the conserved cysteine through the conserved F or W. Fields, in order: CDR3 protein, CDR3 DNA, CDR3 length, V gene, J gene, D gene, clone size. D genes are given only for firm matches. Clone size, where shown, is once, few, many, or a class for clones that have expanded.

CASTIGGGFQPQHF,TGTGCCAGCACCATCGGGGGCGGGTTTCAGCCCCAGCATTTT,14,TRBV12-3/TRBV12-4,TRBJ1-5,NA,many
CSARATSENTDTQYF,TGCAGTGCTAGAGCGACTAGCGAAAACACAGATACGCAGTATTTT,15,TRBV20-1,TRBJ2-3,TRBD2,many
CASSSTTGMNTEAFF,TGCGCCAGCAGCTCGACGACAGGAATGAACACTGAAGCTTTCTTT,15,TRBV5-1,TRBJ1-1,NA,many
CASSRPGGLAGTGEQYF,TGTGCCAGCAGTCGACCCGGCGGGCTAGCGGGAACTGGTGAGCAGTACTTC,17,TRBV27,TRBJ2-7,TRBD2,few
CASRDRGNEQFF,TGTGCCAGCCGGGACAGGGGCAATGAGCAGTTCTTC,12,TRBV2,TRBJ2-1,TRBD1,many
CASSWGRQEQETQYF,TGTGCCAGCAGTTGGGGGCGCCAGGAACAAGAGACCCAGTACTTC,15,TRBV7-8,TRBJ2-5,NA,NA
CASSLGRGSTDTQYF,TGCGCCAGCAGCTTGGGAAGGGGCAGCACAGATACGCAGTATTTT,15,TRBV5-1,TRBJ2-3,NA,many
CASSLSLHANTGELFF,TGTGCCAGCAGCTTATCCCTGCACGCGAACACCGGGGAGCTGTTTTTT,16,TRBV7-8,TRBJ2-2,NA,NA
CASSPQGAGNQPQHF,TGTGCCAGTAGTCCTCAGGGGGCTGGCAATCAGCCCCAGCATTTT,15,TRBV19,TRBJ1-5,TRBD1,large
CSEGTSGETQYF,TGCAGTGAAGGGACTAGCGGAGAGACCCAGTACTTC,12,TRBV29-1,TRBJ2-5,TRBD2,many
CSARPHTEIAFF,TGCAGTGCTAGACCACACACGGAAATCGCTTTCTTT,12,TRBV20-1,TRBJ1-1,NA,many
CASSGGGDTQYF,TGTGCCAGCAGTGGGGGTGGAGATACGCAGTATTTT,12,TRBV12-3/TRBV12-4,TRBJ2-3,NA,many
CSAREGTSGTRELFF,TGCAGTGCTAGAGAGGGGACTAGCGGGACTAGGGAGCTGTTTTTT,15,TRBV20-1,TRBJ2-2,TRBD2,few
CASSDGGQETQYF,TGCGCCAGCAGTGACGGCGGGCAAGAGACCCAGTACTTC,13,TRBV10-1,TRBJ2-5,NA,many
CASRWRQGATGELFF,TGTGCCAGCCGATGGAGACAGGGGGCCACCGGGGAGCTGTTTTTT,15,TRBV6-1,TRBJ2-2,TRBD1,NA
CASSLASASYEQYF,TGTGCCAGCAGCTTAGCTAGTGCATCCTACGAGCAGTACTTC,14,TRBV11-1,TRBJ2-7,NA,NA
CSATDRGGPAEKLFF,TGCAGTGCTACTGACAGGGGGGGTCCGGCTGAAAAACTGTTTTTT,15,TRBV20-1,TRBJ1-4,TRBD1,many
CASSSGQGYGNTIYF,TGTGCCAGCAGTTCGGGACAGGGGTATGGAAACACCATATATTTT,15,TRBV12-3/TRBV12-4,TRBJ1-3,TRBD1,NA
CASSYSTGHQSYEQYF,TGTGCCAGCAGTTACTCTACAGGCCACCAATCCTACGAGCAGTACTTC,16,TRBV6-5,TRBJ2-7,NA,many
CASSERSPSYEQYF,TGTGCCAGCAGTGAACGCTCCCCAAGCTACGAGCAGTACTTC,14,TRBV6-1,TRBJ2-7,NA,many
CSAGPGLQETQYF,TGCAGTGCTGGGCCGGGACTCCAAGAGACCCAGTACTTC,13,TRBV20-1,TRBJ2-5,NA,NA
CASSWGTGEYPYNEQFF,TGTGCCAGCAGCTGGGGGACAGGGGAGTATCCCTACAATGAGCAGTTCTTC,17,TRBV5-6,TRBJ2-1,TRBD1,many
CASSFKPNRGPSPLHF,TGTGCCAGCAGCTTCAAACCCAACAGGGGGCCTTCACCCCTCCACTTT,16,TRBV13,TRBJ1-6,TRBD1,many
CASSFEGLNGGYTF,TGTGCCAGCAGTTTCGAGGGCCTAAACGGTGGCTACACCTTC,14,TRBV12-3/TRBV12-4,TRBJ1-2,NA,medium-sized
CAWNGRTSYGYTF,TGTGCCTGGAACGGAAGGACGTCCTATGGCTACACCTTC,13,TRBV30,TRBJ1-2,NA,many
CASSSFGRGLWQETQYF,TGTGCCAGCAGTTCCTTCGGGAGGGGGCTATGGCAAGAGACCCAGTACTTC,17,TRBV28,TRBJ2-5,NA,many
CASSYRGQETQYF,TGTGCCAGCAGCTATCGTGGGCAAGAGACCCAGTACTTC,13,TRBV7-2,TRBJ2-5,NA,NA
CASGGLGELFF,TGTGCCAGCGGGGGCCTCGGGGAGCTGTTTTTT,11,TRBV6-6,TRBJ2-2,NA,many
CASSRTATYNEQFF,TGTGCCAGCAGCCGCACCGCCACCTACAATGAGCAGTTCTTC,14,TRBV7-2,TRBJ2-1,NA,few
CASSLLSAAGELFF,TGTGCCAGCAGCCTCCTCTCGGCCGCCGGGGAGCTGTTTTTT,14,TRBV3-1,TRBJ2-2,NA,NA
CASSQGLAGAVEQFF,TGTGCCAGCAGTCAGGGACTAGCGGGAGCGGTTGAGCAGTTCTTC,15,TRBV12-3/TRBV12-4,TRBJ2-1,TRBD2,many
CASSLGLADETQYF,TGCGCCAGCAGCTTGGGACTAGCGGACGAGACCCAGTACTTC,14,TRBV5-1,TRBJ2-5,TRBD2,many
CASSLPGSSIQYF,TGTGCCAGCAGTTTACCCGGTAGTAGCATTCAGTACTTC,13,TRBV28,TRBJ2-4,NA,many
CASSFSGGTQYF,TGTGCCAGCAGTTTCAGCGGGGGTACGCAGTATTTT,12,TRBV28,TRBJ2-3,TRBD2,many